The rows below give T cell receptor beta chains drawn from one sample of a study of blood T cell repertoires in COVID-19. The protocol was immunoSEQ multiplex PCR, while the TCRdb copy is restricted to in-frame clones and leaves out a portion. The sample carries 250,000 to 350,000 clones, around nine tenths recorded once. The specimen was peripheral blood. These TCRs come from a woman aged 40 to 55 who had recovered from COVID-19. The CDR3 runs from the conserved cysteine through the conserved F or W. D genes are given only for firm matches. A clone size is listed for some rows: how often the clone was seen (once, few, many), or a class if it is expanded.

-	TRBV2	-	TRBJ2-5	TGTGCCAGCAGTGACCCCTGGGACTTCCAAGAGACCCAGTACTTC	CASSDPWDFQETQYF
-	TRBV6-5	few	TRBJ1-4	TGTGCCAGCATGGGCGCCGAAAATGAAAAACTGTTTTTT	CASMGAENEKLFF
TRBD2	TRBV24-1	-	TRBJ2-1	TGTGCCACCAGGGAGACTAGCGGGAGTGGTATGGATGAGCAGTTCTTC	CATRETSGSGMDEQFF
TRBD1	TRBV19	-	TRBJ1-2	TGTGCCAGTAGTTCCCGGGACAGTGTTAACTATGGCTACACCTTC	CASSSRDSVNYGYTF
-	TRBV15	-	TRBJ2-7	TGTGCCACCACTCCCAACGGCTACGAGCAGTACTTC	CATTPNGYEQYF
-	TRBV19	-	TRBJ2-3	TGTGCCAGTAGTACCCCCGGAGATACGCAGTATTTT	CASSTPGDTQYF
-	TRBV27	-	TRBJ1-6	TGTGCCAGCAGTCCCCTTGGACAGTCTAATTCACCCCTCCACTTT	CASSPLGQSNSPLHF
TRBD1	TRBV18	once	TRBJ2-5	TGTGCCAGCTCACCACCGGCAGGGGGCTATATGGAGACCCAGTACTTC	CASSPPAGGYMETQYF
-	TRBV28	-	TRBJ2-3	TGTGCCAGCAGTTTGGCCACAGATACGCAGTATTTT	CASSLATDTQYF
-	TRBV27	-	TRBJ2-7	TGTGCCAGCAGTTTAACACAGGACAACTACGAGCAGTACTTC	CASSLTQDNYEQYF
-	TRBV7-3	-	TRBJ2-7	TGTGCCAGCACCCGACCTAGCCACTTC	CASTRPSHF
TRBD2	TRBV15	-	TRBJ2-3	TGTGCCACCAGGGAGGCTAGCGGGAGGGTGTGGTATACAGATACGCAGTATTTT	CATREASGRVWYTDTQYF
-	TRBV9	-	TRBJ1-1	TGTGCCAGCAGCGCCTCGGAACAGGGGAACACTGAAGCTTTCTTT	CASSASEQGNTEAFF
-	TRBV10-3	-	TRBJ1-6	TGTGCCACAGCAGACGAAGGGGGAAATTCACCCCTCCACTTT	CATADEGGNSPLHF
-	TRBV18	-	TRBJ2-2	TGTGCCAGCTCACCATCGGTTGGGGGGACTAACACCGGGGAGCTGTTTTTT	CASSPSVGGTNTGELFF
TRBD1	TRBV9	-	TRBJ1-2	TGTGCCAGCAGCGGGGAACAGGGGGGCCTGGGTGGCTACACCTTC	CASSGEQGGLGGYTF
TRBD1	TRBV11-3	-	TRBJ2-1	TGTGCCAGCAGCTTAAGAGGGGGCCCGTCGACCTACAATGAGCAGTTCTTC	CASSLRGGPSTYNEQFF
-	TRBV27	once	TRBJ1-2	TGTGCCAGCAGTTTGACCGGTCCGGGGGGGGGCTACACCTTC	CASSLTGPGGGYTF
-	TRBV19	-	TRBJ1-4	TGTGCCAGTAGAGGAGGGACGGGTGAAAAACTGTTTTTT	CASRGGTGEKLFF
TRBD2	TRBV7-3	-	TRBJ2-1	TGTGCCAGCAGCTTAAGCGGCGGGAGCTCCTACAATGAGCAGTTCTTC	CASSLSGGSSYNEQFF
TRBD2	TRBV7-2	-	TRBJ2-1	TGTGCCAGCAGCCCGAAGTCTAGCGGGAGGTTAATATCCTACAATGAGCAGTTCTTC	CASSPKSSGRLISYNEQFF
TRBD2	TRBV7-2	-	TRBJ2-7	TGTGCCAGCAGCTTAGGGCGGGGGAACTACGAGCAGTACTTC	CASSLGRGNYEQYF
TRBD2	TRBV10-2	-	TRBJ2-1	TGCGCCAGCAGTGAGTCCGGGAGGCGCGGTGAGCAGTTCTTC	CASSESGRRGEQFF
-	TRBV10-3	-	TRBJ1-2	TGTGCCACCCAAACGGATATCCCCGGGAGGGCTGGCTACACCTTC	CATQTDIPGRAGYTF
-	TRBV2	-	TRBJ1-1	TGTGCCAGCAGTGGACAGCCACTGAACACTGAAGCTTTCTTT	CASSGQPLNTEAFF